This passage covers 12 T cell receptor beta chains from one sample sequenced in a study of beta chain features in type 1 diabetes (dated by TCRdb to the late 2010s). Overall study results and their limits: Type 1 diabetes patients showed a moderate but significant shortening of TCRB CDR3 length in all four CD4+ subsets.

These receptors have no known antigen. Receptor amplification or capture employed the immunoSEQ multiplex PCR assay. All of the isolated RNA was reverse transcribed with the High Capacity cDNA Reverse Transcription Kit, so expressed TCRB transcripts were sequenced. The table comes from immuneACCESS by way of TCRdb, which keeps in-frame sequences with V and J called. Part of the clones is missing from these tables; in studies checked, under half for an unresolved V gene and the rest for unknown reasons. Within this sample are about 370,000 clones, with 9.5% to 10% of them counted one time only. The ten largest clonotypes hold 0.45% to 0.65% of the sample. Sequencing was performed on central memory CD4+ T cells from blood. All receptors derive from a man aged 25-40 years with type 1 diabetes.

This clone has more than one count but fewer than ten. The chain's CDR3 is CAWSVGGGSSQYF. The CDR3 DNA is TGTGCCTGGAGTGTAGGAGGCGGCTCATCGCAGTACTTC. J is TRBJ2-7 and V is TRBV30, with a weak D call TRBD2 (5 bases). Trimming stripped 0 bases from V and 9 bases from J, with 15 bases between. Germline V gene data show CDR1 as GTSNPN and CDR2 as SVGIG (reference sequence). The CDR3 loop spans 13 amino acids.

This clone has only a few counts. At one end the junction does not follow the germline gene, possibly because of a read error. V usage is TRBV10-3 and J usage is TRBJ1-1; D is perhaps TRBD1 (6 bases). The CDR3 has 14 amino acids. The germline CDR1 and CDR2 sequences are ENHRY and SYGVKD. The DNA of the CDR3 is TGTGCCAGCAGTCCTGAACAGGGTCGGACTGAAGCTTTCTTT. This gives the protein CASSPEQGRTEAFF.

This clone was seen only a few times. The conserved closing phenylalanine or tryptophan is absent in this CDR3, likely reflecting a read error. Because the CDR3's place on the DNA is in doubt, the DNA is left out and the CDR3 is given as listed by TCRdb. The chain has TRBV20-1 and TRBJ2-3; TRBD2 is the table's D call and was not checked against the DNA. Germline V CDR1 and CDR2: DFQATT, SNEGSKA (reference sequence). The CDR3 adds up to 10 amino acids, both ends counted. The CDR3: CSASHVTSFV.

This clone was seen ten or more times. J is TRBJ1-1 and V is TRBV5-1; D remains unclear. CDR3 length: 12 amino acids. V shed 6 bases and J shed 1 base, with 7 bases lying between them. Germline CDR1 SGHRS, CDR2 YFSETQ. CDR3 bases: TGCGCCAGCAAAGAACCGAACACTGAAGCTTTCTTT. Translating gives CASKEPNTEAFF.

The V gene is TRBV11-3, the J gene TRBJ2-1; 7 bases fit TRBD1. CDR3 length equals 15 residues. Germline-derived CDR1 and CDR2 are SGHNT and YENEEA. V was pared by 4 bases and J by 5 bases, with 8 bases of the junction left unmatched. CDR3 DNA: TGTGCCAGCAGCTCCTCGGGACAGACAAACAATGAGCAGTTCTTC. This encodes CASSSSGQTNNEQFF.

This clone occurred a few times. V is TRBV29-1 and J is TRBJ1-2; 7 bases map to TRBD1. The germline CDR1 and CDR2 sequences are SQVTM and ANQGSEA. CDR3 size: 14 residues. The junction had 11 bases not matched to a gene; V was cut back by 7 bases and J by 3 bases. The CDR3 DNA reads TGCAGCGCCATGGGAGGGGGCGCGGACTATGGCTACACCTTC. Translated: CSAMGGGADYGYTF. Based on the CDR3 plus reference TRBV29-1 and TRBJ1-2, the full variable domain is SAVISQKPSRDICQRGTSLTIQCQVDSQVTMMFWYRQQPGQSLTLIATANQGSEATYESGFVIDKFPISRPNLTFSTLTVSNMSPEDSSIYLCSAMGGGADYGYTFGSGTRLTVV.

In its sample, this clone was seen a few times. Within the sample, other DNA sequences also encode this same CDR3. V gene TRBV5-1 combines with J gene TRBJ2-7; D is ambiguous. The CDR3 extends over 11 amino acids. Germline loops: CDR1 SGHRS, CDR2 YFSETQ. Deletions cut 4 bases from V and 4 bases from J, with 6 bases between. Here the CDR3 reads CASSADYEQYF. As DNA, the CDR3 is TGCGCCAGCAGCGCGGATTACGAGCAGTACTTC.

The chain uses TRBV5-1 and TRBJ2-3, with D possibly TRBD1 on 5 matching bases. The CDR3 extends over 13 amino acids. V shed 6 bases and J shed 0 bases, with 8 bases lying between them. Germline V gene sequence: CDR1 SGHRS, CDR2 YFSETQ. CDR3 region: CASNRQSTDTQYF. The CDR3, as DNA: TGCGCCAGCAACCGACAGAGCACAGATACGCAGTATTTT.

The V call is TRBV28, the J call TRBJ2-2, with 8 bases identical to TRBD2. The CDR3 extends over 15 amino acids. From germline, CDR1 is MDHEN and CDR2 SYDVKM. The V gene end was trimmed by 8 bases and the J gene end by 4 bases; junction bases not matched to a gene: 9. For the CDR3, the DNA is TGTGCCAGCCGTGCGGGACTAGGGACCACCGGGGAGCTGTTTTTT. Amino acids: CASRAGLGTTGELFF.

The chain couples TRBV6-6 to TRBJ2-1; TRBD2 aligns across 11 bases. Germline V gene sequence: CDR1 MNHNY, CDR2 SVGAGI (reference sequence). Trimming at V came to 6 bases and at J to 10 bases, leaving 14 bases not matched to a gene. This CDR3 has 16 residues. CDR3 residues: CASSGLAGGRPGEQFF. The CDR3 nucleotides read TGTGCCAGCAGCGGGCTAGCGGGGGGACGGCCCGGGGAGCAGTTCTTC.

The V and J genes are TRBV5-4 and TRBJ2-1; D is ambiguous. There are 13 residues in the CDR3. V was pared by 4 bases and J by 8 bases, with 13 bases between. Germline assignment: CDR1 SGHNT and CDR2 YYREEE (reference sequence). Here the CDR3 DNA reads TGTGCCAGCAGCCAACACAATGAGGATGAGCAGTTCTTC. Residues: CASSQHNEDEQFF. Full variable domain (missing parts from reference TRBV5-4 and TRBJ2-1): ETGVTQSPTHLIKTRGQQVTLRCSSQSGHNTVSWYQQALGQGPQFIFQYYREEENGRGNFPPRFSGLQFPNYSSELNVNALELDDSALYLCASSQHNEDEQFFGPGTRLTVL.

J is TRBJ1-1 and V is TRBV29-1, with D possibly matching TRBD1 (6 bases). The germline gives CDR1 SQVTM, CDR2 ANQGSEA. The CDR3 has 13 residues. The germline V and J ends were trimmed by 7 bases and 11 bases, with 23 bases remaining between them. CDR3 residues: CSGDGRGARVAFF. The CDR3, as DNA: TGCAGCGGGGACGGGAGGGGGGCCCGGGTGGCTTTCTTT.